The clone carrying this T cell receptor (beta chain) was seen a few times. Its antigen is unknown. TCRdb called the RACE reads again in MiXCR, with one record for every CDR3 protein. The sample shows approximately 370,000 distinct CDR3 sequences, 4.5% to 7% of them seen only once. The data stem from a study of human T cells and chemical hapten exposure. Background on the study: A patient group, mainly female, showed alopecia areata, totalis or universalis. General observations from the study: PT1 expanded TCR counts correlated positively with patch test score. The donor cohort had alopecia, so its immune response may not match that of healthy people.

Germline V lookup: CDR1 MDHEN, CDR2 SYDVKM. The CDR3 covers 13 residues. The V end lost 6 bases, the J end lost 6 bases, and 15 bases lay between the germline ends. As to time point: pre-sensitization, week 0. Treatment denoted: therapeutic diphenylcyclopropenone sensitization with weekly scalp DPC. The total RNA was obtained from whole blood that was not fractionated. The receptor was isolated from a woman aged 18-29 years with alopecia areata. Some clones in this sample may be carry-over from other donors' samples. The sequences come from whole blood, collected in connection with sensitization to the hapten diphenylcyclopropenone (DPC). The chain joins TRBV28 to TRBJ2-7; D gene uncertain. The CDR3 sequence: CASSNKLGPEQYF. CDR3 nucleotides: TGTGCCAGCAGCAACAAACTGGGCCCCGAGCAGTACTTC.